The 9 T cell receptor beta chains below were found in one sample sequenced in a study of OX40 agonist ivuxolimab in advanced cancers. TCRdb keeps only in-frame clones here, not all; method: immunoSEQ multiplex PCR. The sample includes some 100,000 clones, 80% to 85% seen only once; the top ten take 0.95% to 1.2%. The sample was CD4+ or CD8+ T cells sorted from blood, taken in a trial of the OX40 agonist ivuxolimab. The receptors derive from an adult with an advanced solid tumor such as melanoma, head and neck, liver or kidney cancer.

J is TRBJ2-5 and V is TRBV7-2, with 9 positions matching TRBD2. This CDR3 has 15 amino acids. V shed 4 bases and J 7 bases; nucleotides not matched to a gene: 10. The germline V gene has CDR1 SGHTA and CDR2 FQGNSA. CDR3 bases: TGTGCCAGCAGCTCGGGGAGCGGGGGGTCGAGGACCCAGTACTTC. Translation: CASSSGSGGSRTQYF.

This chain connects TRBV7-2 to TRBJ1-5; 11 bases are a match to TRBD1. The CDR3 runs to 18 residues. Germline CDR1 is SGHTA and CDR2 is FQGNSA. V shed 2 bases and J 0 bases; nucleotides not matched to a gene: 6. The CDR3 here is CASSLTRTGGHSNQPQHF. CDR3 coding DNA: TGTGCCAGCAGCTTAACTCGGACAGGGGGCCATAGCAATCAGCCCCAGCATTTT.

The chain recombines TRBV19 with TRBJ2-1; D is unresolved. The length of the CDR3 is 15 residues. Trimming pared 9 bases from V and 0 bases from J, leaving 15 bases between. Germline V gene data show CDR1 as LNHDA and CDR2 as SQIVND (reference sequence). CDR3 loop: CASKIQHSSYNEQFF. The CDR3 DNA is TGTGCCAGCAAAATACAGCATAGCTCCTACAATGAGCAGTTCTTC.

This chain joins TRBV7-2 and TRBJ2-6; D is undetermined. The CDR3 length is 15 residues. V dropped 5 bases and J dropped 0 bases, with 8 bases sitting between them. Germline CDR1 and CDR2: SGHTA and FQGNSA. This CDR3 reads CASSGKFSGANVLTF. In DNA form, the CDR3 reads TGTGCCAGCAGCGGGAAATTCTCTGGGGCCAACGTCCTGACTTTC. Filled out from reference TRBV7-2 and TRBJ2-6, the complete variable domain reads GAGVSQSPSNKVTEKGKDVELRCDPISGHTALYWYRQSLGQGLEFLIYFQGNSAPDKSGLPSDRFSAERTGGSVSTLTIQRTQQEDSAVYLCASSGKFSGANVLTFGAGSRLTVL.

The J gene is TRBJ1-4, the V gene TRBV19; maybe TRBD1 (6 bases). CDR3 length: 14 residues. The germline gives CDR1 LNHDA, CDR2 SQIVND (reference sequence). Trimming shortened V by 5 bases and J by 7 bases, and 14 bases separated the two germline ends. CDR3 loop: CASSVGGTTEKLFF. CDR3 bases: TGTGCCAGTAGTGTAGGGGGGACGACTGAAAAACTGTTTTTT.

This clone was picked up a small number of times. This chain links TRBV18 with TRBJ1-1, with TRBD1 matching over 8 bases. CDR1 KGHSH and CDR2 LQKENI come from the germline V gene. CDR3 length: 15 amino acids. V gave up 2 bases and J gave up 7 bases; unmatched junction bases: 9. The CDR3 is CASSPATVTGVEAFF. The CDR3, as DNA: TGTGCCAGCTCACCAGCCACCGTGACAGGGGTTGAAGCTTTCTTT.

The chain has TRBV4-1 and TRBJ2-1; tentative D call: TRBD1 (6 bases). V was shortened by 0 bases and J by 2 bases, with 20 bases between the two germline ends. Per germline, CDR1 MGHRA and CDR2 YSYEKL. This CDR3 is 19 amino acids long. This chain's CDR3 is CASSQDGTTQGAAYNEQFF. The CDR3 region has the DNA TGCGCCAGCAGCCAAGACGGGACAACCCAAGGGGCCGCCTACAATGAGCAGTTCTTC.

J is TRBJ2-7 and V is TRBV30; D perhaps matches TRBD1 (5 bases). V was trimmed by 5 bases and J by 2 bases, leaving 7 bases between them. The CDR3 extends over 11 amino acids. CDR1 and CDR2 from the germline V gene are GTSNPN and SVGIG (reference sequence). The CDR3 coding sequence is TGTGCCTGGGCGACAGCCTACGAGCAGTACTTC. The encoded protein is CAWATAYEQYF.

The rearrangement uses TRBV7-7 and TRBJ2-3; D is unresolved. The CDR3 loop spans 13 amino acids. Germline CDR1 SSHAT, CDR2 FNYEAQ (reference sequence). The germline V and J ends were trimmed by 1 base and 6 bases, with 8 bases remaining between them. Here the CDR3 reads CASSLVQEDTQYF. CDR3 nucleotides: TGTGCCAGCAGCTTAGTGCAGGAGGATACGCAGTATTTT.